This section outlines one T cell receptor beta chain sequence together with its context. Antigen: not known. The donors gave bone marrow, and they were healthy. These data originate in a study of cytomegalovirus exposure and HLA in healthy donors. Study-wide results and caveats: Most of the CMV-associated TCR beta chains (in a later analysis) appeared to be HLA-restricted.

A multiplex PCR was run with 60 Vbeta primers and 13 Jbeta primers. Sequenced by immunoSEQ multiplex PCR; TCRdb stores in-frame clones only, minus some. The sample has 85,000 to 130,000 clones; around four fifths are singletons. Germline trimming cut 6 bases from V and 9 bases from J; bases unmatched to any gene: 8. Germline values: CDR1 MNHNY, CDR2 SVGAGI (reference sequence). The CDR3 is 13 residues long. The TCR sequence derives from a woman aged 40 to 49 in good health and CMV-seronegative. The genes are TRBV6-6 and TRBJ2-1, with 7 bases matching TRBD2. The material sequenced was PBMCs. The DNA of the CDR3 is TGTGCCAGCAGAGACCCCGGGGAGGGTGAGCAGTTCTTC. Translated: CASRDPGEGEQFF.